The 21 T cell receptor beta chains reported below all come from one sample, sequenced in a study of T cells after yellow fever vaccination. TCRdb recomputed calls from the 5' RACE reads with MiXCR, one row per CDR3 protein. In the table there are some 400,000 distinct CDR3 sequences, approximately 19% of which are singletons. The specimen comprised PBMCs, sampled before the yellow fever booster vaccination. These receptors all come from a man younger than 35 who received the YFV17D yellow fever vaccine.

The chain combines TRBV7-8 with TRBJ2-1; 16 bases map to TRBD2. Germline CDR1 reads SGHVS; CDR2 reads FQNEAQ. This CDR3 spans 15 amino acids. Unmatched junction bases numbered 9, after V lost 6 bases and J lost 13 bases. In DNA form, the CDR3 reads TGTGCCAGCAGTCCCGGGACTAGCGGGGGGGCTCGACAGTTCTTC. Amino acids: CASSPGTSGGARQFF.

The CDR3: CATSRDRREAFF. CDR3 DNA sequence: TGTGCCACCAGCAGAGACCGACGCGAAGCTTTCTTT. The J gene is TRBJ1-1, the V gene TRBV15; D not certain. Germline V lookup: CDR1 LNHNV, CDR2 YYDKDF (reference sequence). The CDR3 is made up of 12 amino acids. Trimming pared 0 bases from V and 8 bases from J, leaving 7 bases between.

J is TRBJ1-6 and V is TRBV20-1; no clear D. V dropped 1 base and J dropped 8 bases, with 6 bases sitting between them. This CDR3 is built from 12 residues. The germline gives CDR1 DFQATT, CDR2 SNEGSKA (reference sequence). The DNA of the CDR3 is TGCAGTGCTAGAGCTACTGATTCACCCCTCCACTTT. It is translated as CSARATDSPLHF.

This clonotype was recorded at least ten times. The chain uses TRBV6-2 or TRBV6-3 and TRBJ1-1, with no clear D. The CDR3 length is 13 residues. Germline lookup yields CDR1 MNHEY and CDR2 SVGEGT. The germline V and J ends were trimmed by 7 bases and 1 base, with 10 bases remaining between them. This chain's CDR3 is CASTNGRNTEAFF. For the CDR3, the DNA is TGTGCCAGCACCAACGGGAGGAACACTGAAGCTTTCTTT.

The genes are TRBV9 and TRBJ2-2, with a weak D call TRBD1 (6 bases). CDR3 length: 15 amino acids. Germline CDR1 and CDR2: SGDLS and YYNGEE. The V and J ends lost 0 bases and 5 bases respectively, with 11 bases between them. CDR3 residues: CASSVERGWTGELFF. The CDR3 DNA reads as TGTGCCAGCAGCGTAGAAAGGGGGTGGACCGGGGAGCTGTTTTTT. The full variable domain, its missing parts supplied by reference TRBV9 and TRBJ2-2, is DSGVTQTPKHLITATGQRVTLRCSPRSGDLSVYWYQQSLDQGLQFLIQYYNGEERAKGNILERFSAQQFPDLHSELNLSSLELGDSALYFCASSVERGWTGELFFGEGSRLTVL.

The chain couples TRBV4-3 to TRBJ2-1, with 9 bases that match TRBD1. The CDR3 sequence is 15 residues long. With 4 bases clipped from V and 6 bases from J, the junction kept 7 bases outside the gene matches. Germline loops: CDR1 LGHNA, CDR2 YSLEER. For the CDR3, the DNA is TGCGCCAGCAGCCCCTTGAACAGGGGGCTCAATGAGCAGTTCTTC. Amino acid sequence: CASSPLNRGLNEQFF.

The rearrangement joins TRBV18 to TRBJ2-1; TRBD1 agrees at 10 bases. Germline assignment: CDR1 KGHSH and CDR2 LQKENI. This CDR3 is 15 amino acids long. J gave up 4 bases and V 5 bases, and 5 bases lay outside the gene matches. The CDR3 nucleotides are TGTGCCAGCTCAACCGGGACAGGGGTGTACAATGAGCAGTTCTTC. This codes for CASSTGTGVYNEQFF.

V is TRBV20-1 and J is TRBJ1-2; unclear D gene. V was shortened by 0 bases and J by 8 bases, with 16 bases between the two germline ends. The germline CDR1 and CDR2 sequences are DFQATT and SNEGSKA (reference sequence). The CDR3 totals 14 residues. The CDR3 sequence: CSARDWELLRGYTF. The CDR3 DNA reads TGCAGTGCTAGAGATTGGGAGCTGCTGCGGGGCTACACCTTC.

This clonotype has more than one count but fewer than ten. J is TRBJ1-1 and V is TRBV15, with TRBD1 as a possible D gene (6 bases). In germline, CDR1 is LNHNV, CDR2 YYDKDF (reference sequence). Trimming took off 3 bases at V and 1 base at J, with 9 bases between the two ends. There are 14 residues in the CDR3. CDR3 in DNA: TGTGCCACCAGCAGCACACAGGGGAACACTGAAGCTTTCTTT. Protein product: CATSSTQGNTEAFF. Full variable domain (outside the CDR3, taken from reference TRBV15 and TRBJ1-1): DAMVIQNPRYQVTQFGKPVTLSCSQTLNHNVMYWYQQKSSQAPKLLFHYYDKDFNNEADTPDNFQSRRPNTSFCFLDIRSPGLGDTAMYLCATSSTQGNTEAFFGQGTRLTVV.

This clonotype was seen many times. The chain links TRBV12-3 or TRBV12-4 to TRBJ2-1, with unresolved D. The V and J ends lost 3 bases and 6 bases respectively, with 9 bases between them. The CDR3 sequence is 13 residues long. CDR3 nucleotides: TGTGCCAGCAGTTTGGTCACACCCAATGAGCAGTTCTTC. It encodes CASSLVTPNEQFF.

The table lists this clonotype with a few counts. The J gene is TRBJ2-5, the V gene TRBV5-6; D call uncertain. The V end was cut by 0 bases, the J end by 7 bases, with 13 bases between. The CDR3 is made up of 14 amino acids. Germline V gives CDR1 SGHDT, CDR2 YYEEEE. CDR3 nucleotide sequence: TGTGCCAGCAGCTTGGGCGACCCCTTGTGGACCCAGTACTTC. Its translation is CASSLGDPLWTQYF.

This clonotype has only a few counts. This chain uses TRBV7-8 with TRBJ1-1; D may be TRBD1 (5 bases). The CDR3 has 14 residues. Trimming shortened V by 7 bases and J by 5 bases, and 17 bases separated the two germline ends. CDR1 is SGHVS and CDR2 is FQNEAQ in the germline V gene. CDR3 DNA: TGTGCCAGCACCATGAACCAGGGTAGGACTGAAGCTTTCTTT. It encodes CASTMNQGRTEAFF.

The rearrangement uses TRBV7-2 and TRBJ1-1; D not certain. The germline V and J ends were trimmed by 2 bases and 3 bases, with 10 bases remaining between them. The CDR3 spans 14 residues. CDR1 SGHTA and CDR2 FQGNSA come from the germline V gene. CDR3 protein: CASSLSDGYTEAFF. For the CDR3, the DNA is TGTGCCAGCAGCTTATCCGACGGATACACTGAAGCTTTCTTT. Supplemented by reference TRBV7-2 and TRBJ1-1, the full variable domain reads GAGVSQSPSNKVTEKGKDVELRCDPISGHTALYWYRQSLGQGLEFLIYFQGNSAPDKSGLPSDRFSAERTGGSVSTLTIQRTQQEDSAVYLCASSLSDGYTEAFFGQGTRLTVV.

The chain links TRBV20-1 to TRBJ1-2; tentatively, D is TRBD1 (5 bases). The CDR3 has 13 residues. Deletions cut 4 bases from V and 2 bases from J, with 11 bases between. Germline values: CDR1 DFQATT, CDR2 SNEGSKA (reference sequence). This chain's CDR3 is CSAKGRENYGYTF. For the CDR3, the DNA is TGCAGTGCTAAGGGACGGGAAAACTATGGCTACACCTTC.

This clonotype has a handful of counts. The CDR3 coding sequence is TGCAGTGCTAGAAGCAGGGCGGGGGCGGTGGATAATGAGCAGTTCTTC. Protein product: CSARSRAGAVDNEQFF. The chain has TRBV20-1 and TRBJ2-1, with a possible D match to TRBD2 (7 bases). Germline V CDR1 and CDR2: DFQATT, SNEGSKA (reference sequence). CDR3 length: 16 residues. V lost 2 bases, J lost 7 bases, and 21 bases lay in between.

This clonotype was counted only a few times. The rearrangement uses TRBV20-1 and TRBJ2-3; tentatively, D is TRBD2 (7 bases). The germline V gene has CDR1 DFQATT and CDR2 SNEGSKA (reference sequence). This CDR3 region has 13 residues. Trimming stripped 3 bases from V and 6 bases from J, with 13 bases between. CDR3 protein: CSARMGGPDTQYF. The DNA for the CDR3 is TGCAGTGCTAGGATGGGGGGGCCGGATACGCAGTATTTT.

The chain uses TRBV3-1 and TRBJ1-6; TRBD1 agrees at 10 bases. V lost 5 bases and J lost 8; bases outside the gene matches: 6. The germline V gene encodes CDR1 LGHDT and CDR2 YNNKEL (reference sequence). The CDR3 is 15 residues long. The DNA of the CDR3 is TGTGCCAGCAGCTTCCGCGGGACAGGGGATTCACCCCTCCACTTT. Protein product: CASSFRGTGDSPLHF.

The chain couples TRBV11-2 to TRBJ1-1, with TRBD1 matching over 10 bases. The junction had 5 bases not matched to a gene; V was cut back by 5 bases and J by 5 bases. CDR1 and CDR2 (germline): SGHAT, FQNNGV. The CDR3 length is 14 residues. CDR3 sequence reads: CASSLPGQGTEAFF. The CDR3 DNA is TGTGCCAGCAGCCTTCCGGGACAGGGGACTGAAGCTTTCTTT.

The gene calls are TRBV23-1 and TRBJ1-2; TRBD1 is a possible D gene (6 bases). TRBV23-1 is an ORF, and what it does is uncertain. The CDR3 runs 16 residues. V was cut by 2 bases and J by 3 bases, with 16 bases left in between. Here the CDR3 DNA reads TGCGCCAGCAGTCAAACCCAGGGGACTGTAGACTATGGCTACACCTTC. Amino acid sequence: CASSQTQGTVDYGYTF.

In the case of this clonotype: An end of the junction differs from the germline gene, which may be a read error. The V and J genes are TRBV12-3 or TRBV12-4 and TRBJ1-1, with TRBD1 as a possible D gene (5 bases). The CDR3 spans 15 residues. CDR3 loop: CASSSTGWGNPEAFF. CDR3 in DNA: TGTGCCAGCAGTTCAACCGGCTGGGGGAACCCTGAAGCTTTCTTT.

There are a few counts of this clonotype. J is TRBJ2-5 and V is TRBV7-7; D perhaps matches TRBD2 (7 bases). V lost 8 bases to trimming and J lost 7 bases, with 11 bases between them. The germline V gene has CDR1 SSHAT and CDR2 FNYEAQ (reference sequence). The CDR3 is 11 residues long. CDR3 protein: CASGGAGTQYF. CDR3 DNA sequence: TGTGCCAGCGGGGGGGCGGGGACCCAGTACTTC.